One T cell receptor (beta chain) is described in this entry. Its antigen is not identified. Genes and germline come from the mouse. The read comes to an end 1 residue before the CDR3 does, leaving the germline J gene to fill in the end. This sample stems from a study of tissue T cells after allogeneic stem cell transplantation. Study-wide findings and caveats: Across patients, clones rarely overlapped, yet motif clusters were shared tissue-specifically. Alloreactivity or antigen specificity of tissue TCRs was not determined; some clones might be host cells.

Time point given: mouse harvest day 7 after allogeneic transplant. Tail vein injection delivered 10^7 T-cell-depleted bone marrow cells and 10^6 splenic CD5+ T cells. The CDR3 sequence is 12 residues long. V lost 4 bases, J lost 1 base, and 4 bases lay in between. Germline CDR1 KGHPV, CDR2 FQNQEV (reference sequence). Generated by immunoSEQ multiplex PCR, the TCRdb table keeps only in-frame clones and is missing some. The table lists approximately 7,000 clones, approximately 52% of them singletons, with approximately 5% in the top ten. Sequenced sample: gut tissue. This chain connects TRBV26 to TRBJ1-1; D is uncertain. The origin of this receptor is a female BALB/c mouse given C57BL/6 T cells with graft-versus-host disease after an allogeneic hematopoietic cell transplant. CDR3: CASSPSNTEVFF. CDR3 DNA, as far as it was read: TGTGCCAGCAGTCCCTCGAACACAGAAGTCTTC.